A selection of T cell receptor beta chains follows, all from one sample in a study of T cell responses to AZD1222 COVID-19 vaccine. The method was immunoSEQ multiplex PCR; TCRdb's version includes in-frame clones alone and lacks a portion of them. Of approximately 75,000 clones listed, roughly nine tenths are singletons. The material was peripheral blood, obtained 28 days after the second AZD1222 dose. Receptors were obtained from an adult who received the AZD1222 COVID-19 vaccine. Both conserved end residues are part of each CDR3. The order of the fields is clone size, J gene, D gene, V gene, CDR3 DNA, CDR3 protein. A D gene is named only where the DNA matches it firmly. A clone size is listed for some rows: how often the clone was seen (once, few, many), or a class if it is expanded.

-	TRBJ1-1	-	TRBV3-1/TRBV3-2	TGTGCCAGCAGCCAAGATATAGGGATCGCTGAAGCTTTCTTT	CASSQDIGIAEAFF
-	TRBJ2-2	TRBD1	TRBV4-1	TGCGCCAGCAGCCAATATCAGGGGGCGCGGGCCGGGGAGCTGTTTTTT	CASSQYQGARAGELFF
-	TRBJ1-6	TRBD1	TRBV2	TGTGCCAGCAGAGGGACAGAAAATTCACCCCTCCACTTT	CASRGTENSPLHF
-	TRBJ2-1	TRBD2	TRBV5-4	TGTGCCAGCAGCGTCGGGGGGGACGGCGGGGTGCGTGAGCAGTTCTTC	CASSVGGDGGVREQFF
-	TRBJ2-7	-	TRBV27	TGTGCCAGCAGTAGACCTTACTTCCCCTACGAGCAGTACTTC	CASSRPYFPYEQYF
once	TRBJ2-5	TRBD1	TRBV3-1/TRBV3-2	TGTGCCAGCAGCCACGGGACAGGGGGAGAGACCCAGTACTTC	CASSHGTGGETQYF
few	TRBJ2-3	TRBD2	TRBV14	TGTGCCAGCAGCCAAGGAGCGGGGGGGCACACAGATACGCAGTATTTT	CASSQGAGGHTDTQYF
-	TRBJ2-2	-	TRBV3-1/TRBV3-2	TGTGCCAGCACCGGAAGAGGGAATAGCGGCAACACCGGGGAGCTGTTTTTT	CASTGRGNSGNTGELFF
-	TRBJ2-7	TRBD1	TRBV3-1/TRBV3-2	TGTGCCAGCAGCCCACAGCGGACAGGGATTCGGTCCTACGAGCAGTACTTC	CASSPQRTGIRSYEQYF
once	TRBJ1-1	-	TRBV28	TGTGCCAGCACCCTGACACGGAACACTGAAGCTTTCTTT	CASTLTRNTEAFF
once	TRBJ1-5	-	TRBV6-5	TGTGCCAGCAGTCGGGACAACAATCAGCCCCAGCATTTT	CASSRDNNQPQHF
-	TRBJ2-7	-	TRBV6-2/TRBV6-3	TGTGCCAGCAGTTACTCGAGTATGCCGGGACGCCGCCCTTACGAGCAGTACTTC	CASSYSSMPGRRPYEQYF
once	TRBJ1-3	-	TRBV28	TGTGCCAGCAACTCGCGTGGGGTGCTATCTGGAAACACCATATATTTT	CASNSRGVLSGNTIYF
-	TRBJ1-1	TRBD1	TRBV7-9	TGTGCCAGCAGCCCGGACAGGGGGATGAACACTGAAGCTTTCTTT	CASSPDRGMNTEAFF
-	TRBJ1-5	-	TRBV3-1/TRBV3-2	TGTGCCAGCAGCCAAGATGAAATCCAGCCCCAGCATTTT	CASSQDEIQPQHF
-	TRBJ1-2	-	TRBV28	TGTGCCAGCTGGACAGCAGCTAACTATGGCTACACCTTC	CASWTAANYGYTF
-	TRBJ1-1	-	TRBV3-1/TRBV3-2	TGTGCCAGCAGCCAAGCCGTAGGGACTGAAGCTTTCTTT	CASSQAVGTEAFF
-	TRBJ2-5	TRBD2	TRBV5-4	TGTGCCAGCAGCTCCCAAGCGGGGCCGGAGACCCAGTACTTC	CASSSQAGPETQYF
-	TRBJ1-5	-	TRBV28	TGTGCCAGCAGTTCAGGGGGCAATCAGCCCCAGCATTTT	CASSSGGNQPQHF
once	TRBJ1-5	TRBD1	TRBV30	TGTGCCTGGAGTGCAGGGGGAGATCAGCCCCAGCATTTT	CAWSAGGDQPQHF
-	TRBJ1-6	-	TRBV30	TGTGCCTGGAGTATCGCGGGGGCGTTATATAATTCACCCCTCCACTTT	CAWSIAGALYNSPLHF
-	TRBJ2-1	-	TRBV5-1	TGCGCCAGCAGCTCCCAGAATGAGCAGTTCTTC	CASSSQNEQFF
few	TRBJ1-2	-	TRBV25-1	TGTGCCAGCAGCGGTCAGGAGAGGGGTTATGGCTACACCTTC	CASSGQERGYGYTF
-	TRBJ2-3	-	TRBV11-1	TGTGCCAGCAGCTTAGTTAGGCGACCCACAGATACGCAGTATTTT	CASSLVRRPTDTQYF
-	TRBJ1-1	-	TRBV5-4	TGTGCCAGCAGCTTAGGGGTCGCGCGGCACACTGAAGCTTTCTTT	CASSLGVARHTEAFF
-	TRBJ2-5	-	TRBV7-9	TGTGCCAGCAGCTTAGCGGGACAAAGGGCGACCCAGTACTTC	CASSLAGQRATQYF
-	TRBJ2-7	TRBD1	TRBV28	TGTGCCAGCAGCTTCCCGGGGACAGGGGGCTTCTACGAGCAGTACTTC	CASSFPGTGGFYEQYF
once	TRBJ2-2	-	TRBV19	TGTGCCAGTAGTACCACAGGGTTCGCCGGGGAGCTGTTTTTT	CASSTTGFAGELFF
-	TRBJ1-1	-	TRBV6-5	TGTGCCAGCACTAGACAGTCAAGGACTGAAGCTTTCTTT	CASTRQSRTEAFF
-	TRBJ1-5	TRBD1	TRBV6-2/TRBV6-3	TGTGCCAGCAGTTCCTATGCCCGGGACAGGGGAGAGCCCCAGCATTTT	CASSSYARDRGEPQHF
once	TRBJ1-4	-	TRBV5-4	TGTGCCAGCAGCTTGGGACAGACTATAAATGAAAAACTGTTTTTT	CASSLGQTINEKLFF
-	TRBJ2-3	-	TRBV30	TGTGCCTGGAGTGTGGGGCGGATTGTCGATACGCAGTATTTT	CAWSVGRIVDTQYF
-	TRBJ1-1	TRBD1	TRBV6-5	TGTGCCAGCAGTTACACCGGGACAGGGAACACTGAAGCTTTCTTT	CASSYTGTGNTEAFF
-	TRBJ2-5	-	TRBV12-3/TRBV12-4	TGTGCCAGCAGTTTGGTCCAACGGAAGACCCAGTACTTC	CASSLVQRKTQYF
-	TRBJ1-1	-	TRBV24-1	TGTGCCACCAGTCATGGGACTTCCACTGAAGCTTTCTTT	CATSHGTSTEAFF
-	TRBJ2-3	-	TRBV5-4	TGTGCCAGCAGCTTGGGGGGGTACACAGATACGCAGTATTTT	CASSLGGYTDTQYF
-	TRBJ2-1	-	TRBV23-1	TGCGCCAGCAGCCCGGGAAGGTCTTGGGATGAGCAGTTCTTC	CASSPGRSWDEQFF
-	TRBJ1-3	-	TRBV28	TGTGCCAGCAGAACAGGGTCTGGAAACACCATATATTTT	CASRTGSGNTIYF
-	TRBJ1-1	TRBD1	TRBV12-3/TRBV12-4	TGTGCCAGCAGTTCCGGGACAGGGGTGTATGCTTTCTTT	CASSSGTGVYAFF
-	TRBJ2-7	TRBD2	TRBV11-2	TGTGCCAGCAGCTTCTCGTCCATGGGGACTAGCCCACTCTCCTACGAGCAGTACTTC	CASSFSSMGTSPLSYEQYF
-	TRBJ1-3	TRBD1	TRBV18	TGTGCCAGCTCACCAGACAGGGGCTCTGGAAACACCATATATTTT	CASSPDRGSGNTIYF
-	TRBJ2-1	-	TRBV9	TGTGCCAGCAGCGTAGCCGGGGGAACTTACAATGAGCAGTTCTTC	CASSVAGGTYNEQFF
-	TRBJ2-2	-	TRBV7-6	TGTGCCAGCAGTTCTGTCCGGACAAGGGGCACCGGGGAGCTGTTTTTT	CASSSVRTRGTGELFF
once	TRBJ2-3	-	TRBV27	TGTGCCAGCAGTCCCTCCCCGGGACTTCGCACAGATACGCAGTATTTT	CASSPSPGLRTDTQYF
once	TRBJ2-2	-	TRBV4-1	TGCGCCAGCAGCCAAGTCATCCGCTCACCCGGGGAGCTGTTTTTT	CASSQVIRSPGELFF
-	TRBJ2-4	-	TRBV6-1	TGTGCCAGCAGTTCGGACTCTGGAGACATTCAGTACTTC	CASSSDSGDIQYF
-	TRBJ2-1	-	TRBV4-1	TGCGCCAGCAGCCAAGATTCACTAGAGGGGGGTGGGTATGAGCAGTTCTTC	CASSQDSLEGGGYEQFF
-	TRBJ1-6	-	TRBV7-3	TGTGCCAGCAGCCTGGTGCGGGGACCCCTCCACTTT	CASSLVRGPLHF
-	TRBJ2-7	-	TRBV13	TGTGCCAGCAGCTCACGACTGCCGAGCTCCTACGAGCAGTACTTC	CASSSRLPSSYEQYF
once	TRBJ1-1	TRBD1	TRBV9	TGTGCCAGCAGCGTAGTTGGGACAGGGAACACTGAAGCTTTCTTT	CASSVVGTGNTEAFF
-	TRBJ1-6	-	TRBV7-3	TGTGCCAGCAGCAACGGCAGGGATTTGAATTCACCCCTCCACTTT	CASSNGRDLNSPLHF
once	TRBJ1-5	TRBD1	TRBV9	TGTGCCAGCACGAGGGACAGCAATAGCAATCAGCCCCAGCATTTT	CASTRDSNSNQPQHF
once	TRBJ1-4	-	TRBV3-1/TRBV3-2	TGTGCCAGCAGCCTCGTGGGGAGGCAAAATGAAAAACTGTTTTTT	CASSLVGRQNEKLFF
-	TRBJ1-1	-	TRBV11-3	TGTGCCAGCAGCCCGACAGGGAACACTGAAGCTTTCTTT	CASSPTGNTEAFF
few	TRBJ1-1	-	TRBV15	TGTGCCACCAGTGGGGTTCTCGGGAGTGAAGCTTTCTTT	CATSGVLGSEAFF